The following is a T cell receptor (beta chain) sequence with its context. RNA in amounts of roughly 0.45 to 1 ug was reverse transcribed with random hexamers. The CDR3 of TCR beta was amplified by immunoSEQ multiplex PCR across 54 Vbeta and 13 Jbeta. TCRdb fed the immunoSEQ multiplex PCR reads into MiXCR, producing one record per CDR3 protein. The sample consists of about 76,000 distinct CDR3 sequences, under 95% of them appearing once. V gave up 6 bases and J gave up 3 bases, with 18 bases separating them. Germline values: CDR1 SNHLY, CDR2 FYNNEI. The CDR3 covers 16 residues. The sample originates from a study of CD8 T cells in Susac syndrome. Sequencing of TCR beta was performed on blood CD8+ T cells and on blood CD4+ T cells. TEMRA cells were FACS-enriched, unlike CD8+ and CD4+ T cells, which were negatively isolated.

The sequence derives from a human donor with Susac syndrome. This rearrangement joins TRBV2 to TRBJ2-1; D may be TRBD1 or TRBD2 (7 bases each). Source material: CD8+ T cells from PBMCs. The CDR3 reads CASRGGETGNYNEQFF. CDR3 coding DNA: TGTGCCAGCAGAGGGGGGGAGACAGGGAACTACAATGAGCAGTTCTTC.